One and the same sample provided the 26 T cell receptor beta chains below, sequenced in a study of cytomegalovirus exposure and HLA in healthy donors. PCR involved 60 Vbeta and 13 Jbeta primers. Data came from immunoSEQ multiplex PCR; TCRdb stores just in-frame clones and leaves some out. The data hold around 200,000 clones, with about four fifths observed a single time. Sequencing used PBMCs. The receptors were gathered from a woman in her 50s in good health and CMV-seropositive.

The chain is built from TRBV19 and TRBJ2-1; D is possibly TRBD1 (6 bases). The germline gives CDR1 LNHDA, CDR2 SQIVND (reference sequence). Trimming shortened V by 6 bases and J by 10 bases, and 25 bases separated the two germline ends. The CDR3 totals 16 residues. CDR3 sequence: CASSPGSYRVMWEQFF. In nucleotides, the CDR3 is TGTGCCAGTAGCCCTGGTTCGTACAGGGTGATGTGGGAGCAGTTCTTC.

The chain combines TRBV25-1 with TRBJ1-2; D possibly corresponds to TRBD1 (6 bases). Germline CDR1 MGHDK, CDR2 SYGVNS. V was trimmed by 1 base and J by 1 base, leaving 16 bases between them. The CDR3 runs to 17 residues. Here the CDR3 reads CASSESRRGGGNYGYTF. The CDR3, as DNA: TGTGCCAGCAGTGAATCCCGAAGGGGGGGCGGTAACTATGGCTACACCTTC.

The chain has TRBV6-5 and TRBJ2-3; no firm D call. V gave up 5 bases and J gave up 1 base, with 4 bases separating them. Germline CDR1 and CDR2: MNHEY and SVGAGI. CDR3 length: 12 residues. The CDR3 sequence is CASSPGTDTQYF. DNA of the CDR3: TGTGCCAGCAGTCCTGGCACAGATACGCAGTATTTT.

V gene TRBV10-3 combines with J gene TRBJ1-4; 8 bases match TRBD1. The CDR3 is made up of 14 amino acids. CDR1 is ENHRY and CDR2 is SYGVKD in the germline V gene. Unmatched junction bases numbered 5, after V lost 3 bases and J lost 8 bases. The CDR3 reads CAISEAGGREKLFF. The DNA of the CDR3 is TGTGCCATCAGTGAAGCAGGGGGCCGGGAAAAACTGTTTTTT.

The chain carries TRBV18 and TRBJ1-3; the D gene is possibly TRBD1 (5 bases). CDR1 and CDR2 from the germline V gene are KGHSH and LQKENI. This CDR3 comprises 15 residues. V lost 3 bases to trimming and J lost 0 bases, with 9 bases between them. CDR3: CASSPQGLSGNTIYF. The CDR3 DNA sequence: TGTGCCAGCTCACCCCAGGGACTCTCTGGAAACACCATATATTTT.

The rearrangement joins TRBV14 to TRBJ2-1; tentative D call: TRBD2 (8 bases). Looked up from germline, CDR1 is SGHDN and CDR2 is FVKESK. This CDR3 spans 21 amino acids. V was shortened by 2 bases and J by 0 bases, with 26 bases between the two germline ends. The CDR3 loop reads CASSQIGGGGGPRYSYNEQFF. The CDR3 DNA reads as TGTGCCAGCAGCCAAATAGGAGGGGGCGGGGGGCCGAGGTACTCCTACAATGAGCAGTTCTTC.

This clone occurred a few times. At the DNA level, this CDR3 is encoded by other sequences in the same sample as well. The genes are TRBV5-6 and TRBJ2-1; D unresolved. The ends were cut back, 1 base at V and 6 bases at J, with 5 bases in the middle. The CDR3 sequence is 12 residues long. CDR1 is SGHDT and CDR2 is YYEEEE in the germline V gene. Written as DNA, the CDR3 is TGTGCCAGCAGCTTGCCAGGCAATGAGCAGTTCTTC. Protein product: CASSLPGNEQFF.

V and J are TRBV15 and TRBJ2-7, with D maybe TRBD1 (7 bases). Between the trimmed V and J ends, which lost 5 bases and 4 bases, there was a span of 12 bases. The CDR3 runs to 13 residues. CDR1 and CDR2 (germline): LNHNV, YYDKDF (reference sequence). The CDR3 loop reads CATSAGQRYEQYF. CDR3 sequence (DNA): TGTGCCACCAGCGCGGGACAGCGATACGAGCAGTACTTC. Together with reference TRBV15 and TRBJ2-7, the CDR3 gives the full variable domain: DAMVIQNPRYQVTQFGKPVTLSCSQTLNHNVMYWYQQKSSQAPKLLFHYYDKDFNNEADTPDNFQSRRPNTSFCFLDIRSPGLGDTAMYLCATSAGQRYEQYFGPGTRLTVT.

The genes are TRBV19 and TRBJ2-7; 10 bases fit TRBD1. CDR1 is LNHDA, CDR2 SQIVND, per germline (reference sequence). V shed 9 bases and J 6 bases; nucleotides not matched to a gene: 8. CDR3 size: 13 residues. CDR3 DNA sequence: TGTGCCAGCCAGGGACAGGGGTTCGGCGAGCAGTACTTC. It yields the protein CASQGQGFGEQYF.

CDR3 sequence reads: CASKDLETQYF. CDR3 coding DNA: TGTGCCAGCAAGGACTTAGAGACCCAGTACTTC. The rearrangement joins TRBV6-6 to TRBJ2-5; the D gene is possibly TRBD2 (5 bases). Trimming pared 7 bases from V and 4 bases from J, leaving 7 bases between. The V gene's germline CDR1 is MNHNY and CDR2 SVGAGI (reference sequence). The length of the CDR3 is 11 residues.

There are a few counts of this clone. The chain links TRBV7-2 to TRBJ2-4; tentative D call: TRBD2 (6 bases). The CDR3 is 17 amino acids. Trimming took 0 bases from V and 1 from J, leaving 13 bases between them. Per germline, CDR1 SGHTA and CDR2 FQGNSA. DNA for the CDR3: TGTGCCAGCAGCTTAGCTCTAGCGTGGATCGCCAAAAACATTCAGTACTTC. Amino acid sequence: CASSLALAWIAKNIQYF. Looking up the rest from reference TRBV7-2 and TRBJ2-4 gives the full variable domain: GAGVSQSPSNKVTEKGKDVELRCDPISGHTALYWYRQSLGQGLEFLIYFQGNSAPDKSGLPSDRFSAERTGGSVSTLTIQRTQQEDSAVYLCASSLALAWIAKNIQYFGAGTRLSVL.

With respect to this clone: Distinct nucleotide sequences in the sample also encode this CDR3. V usage is TRBV7-2 and J usage is TRBJ1-6; 8 nucleotides match TRBD1. V was clipped by 1 base and J by 7 bases; unmatched bases: 3. The CDR3 totals 15 residues. Germline V CDR1 and CDR2: SGHTA, FQGNSA. This chain's CDR3 is CASSLGTGTNSPLHF. CDR3 nucleotides: TGTGCCAGCAGCTTAGGGACAGGGACGAATTCACCCCTCCACTTT.

V is TRBV28 and J is TRBJ1-2; the D is unclear. Trimming removed 2 bases from V and 5 bases from J, with 9 bases in between. Per germline, CDR1 MDHEN and CDR2 SYDVKM. The CDR3 spans 13 residues. This CDR3 reads CASSLRRIYGYTF. CDR3 nucleotides: TGTGCCAGCAGTTTACGCAGGATATATGGCTACACCTTC.

The chain joins TRBV7-2 to TRBJ2-3; no clear D. Germline CDR1 is SGHTA and CDR2 is FQGNSA. The CDR3 covers 14 residues. Between the trimmed V and J ends, which lost 0 bases and 4 bases, there was a span of 8 bases. The CDR3 reads CASSLAPGSDTQYF. The CDR3 DNA reads as TGTGCCAGCAGCTTAGCGCCAGGTTCAGATACGCAGTATTTT. The variable domain in full, with the rest retrieved from reference TRBV7-2 and TRBJ2-3, is GAGVSQSPSNKVTEKGKDVELRCDPISGHTALYWYRQSLGQGLEFLIYFQGNSAPDKSGLPSDRFSAERTGGSVSTLTIQRTQQEDSAVYLCASSLAPGSDTQYFGPGTRLTVL.

The chain has TRBV7-2 and TRBJ2-7; D possibly corresponds to TRBD1 (6 bases). The V end lost 5 bases, the J end lost 6 bases, and 17 bases lay between the germline ends. CDR3 length: 14 residues. CDR1 SGHTA and CDR2 FQGNSA come from the germline V gene. This CDR3 is CASSPADSVCEQYF. In DNA, the CDR3 is TGTGCCAGCAGCCCGGCGGACAGTGTCTGCGAGCAGTACTTC.

The chain recombines TRBV7-9 with TRBJ1-4; the D is unclear. Per the germline V gene, CDR1 is SEHNR and CDR2 is FQNEAQ (reference sequence). V was clipped by 2 bases and J by 1 base, with 17 bases between them. The CDR3 spans 18 residues. CDR3 in DNA: TGTGCCAGCAGCTTAAAGCAAACCGAAGATATAACTAATGAAAAACTGTTTTTT. Translation: CASSLKQTEDITNEKLFF. The complete variable domain, with remaining parts taken from reference TRBV7-9 and TRBJ1-4, reads DTGVSQNPRHKITKRGQNVTFRCDPISEHNRLYWYRQTLGQGPEFLTYFQNEAQLEKSRLLSDRFSAERPKGSFSTLEIQRTEQGDSAMYLCASSLKQTEDITNEKLFFGSGTQLSVL.

The CDR3 nucleotides are TGTGCCTGGAGTGTCCCCGCAGCGGGGGCGGGAGAGACGCAGTATTTT. Its translation: CAWSVPAAGAGETQYF. The rearrangement uses TRBV30 and TRBJ2-3, with 8 bases fitting TRBD2. The length of the CDR3 is 16 residues. V shed 0 bases and J 9 bases; nucleotides not matched to a gene: 14. CDR1 is GTSNPN and CDR2 is SVGIG in the germline V gene (reference sequence).

The rearrangement links TRBV6-1 to TRBJ2-7, with TRBD1 as a possible D gene (5 bases). The CDR3 extends over 13 amino acids. V was trimmed by 11 bases and J by 3 bases, leaving 17 bases between them. Germline V gives CDR1 MNHNS, CDR2 SASEGT. As DNA, the CDR3 is TGTGCCGGGGCCCAGGGTTTCGACTACGAGCAGTACTTC. Translation: CAGAQGFDYEQYF.

This sequence joins TRBV19 and TRBJ1-5; D possibly corresponds to TRBD1 (5 bases). There are 13 residues in the CDR3. Between the trimmed V and J ends, which lost 10 bases and 7 bases, there was a span of 17 bases. Looked up from germline, CDR1 is LNHDA and CDR2 is SQIVND (reference sequence). The DNA for the CDR3 is TGTGCCACCCAGACAGACCCAAGCCAGCCCCAGCATTTT. Its protein product is CATQTDPSQPQHF. Filled out from reference TRBV19 and TRBJ1-5, the complete variable domain reads DGGITQSPKYLFRKEGQNVTLSCEQNLNHDAMYWYRQDPGQGLRLIYYSQIVNDFQKGDIAEGYSVSREKKESFPLTVTSAQKNPTAFYLCATQTDPSQPQHFGDGTRLSIL.

A few counts support this clone. The gene calls are TRBV10-2 and TRBJ1-1; 7 bases agree with TRBD1. V lost 7 bases, J lost 1 base, and 9 bases stayed unmatched. The CDR3 length is 15 residues. CDR1 WSHSY and CDR2 SAAADI come from the germline V gene. The DNA of the CDR3 is TGCGCCAGCATGGATCTCAGACAGGGGAACACTGAAGCTTTCTTT. Its protein is CASMDLRQGNTEAFF.

The V call is TRBV19, the J call TRBJ1-4; weak D call: TRBD1 (5 bases). Germline V gene lookup returns CDR1 LNHDA and CDR2 SQIVND (reference sequence). This CDR3 is built from 15 residues. V was shortened by 3 bases and J by 0 bases, with 8 bases between the two germline ends. The CDR3 DNA sequence: TGTGCCAGTAGTATTAGACAGACAACTAATGAAAAACTGTTTTTT. Protein: CASSIRQTTNEKLFF.

This sequence joins TRBV19 and TRBJ1-1; D gene uncertain. Trimming shortened V by 10 bases and J by 6 bases, and 6 bases separated the two germline ends. The length of the CDR3 is 9 residues. Germline V gives CDR1 LNHDA, CDR2 SQIVND (reference sequence). CDR3 nucleotide sequence: TGTGCCACCATTGCTGAAGCTTTCTTT. Translated, it gives CATIAEAFF. The full variable domain, its missing parts supplied by reference TRBV19 and TRBJ1-1, is DGGITQSPKYLFRKEGQNVTLSCEQNLNHDAMYWYRQDPGQGLRLIYYSQIVNDFQKGDIAEGYSVSREKKESFPLTVTSAQKNPTAFYLCATIAEAFFGQGTRLTVV.

To note about this clone: One junction end does not reproduce the germline sequence, and a read error may be involved. V usage is TRBV7-9 and J usage is TRBJ1-2, with no clear D. Germline V gene lookup returns CDR1 SEHNR and CDR2 FQNEAQ (reference sequence). CDR3 size: 16 residues. The CDR3 DNA reads TGTTCCAGCAGCACAAGCGTGGGTCCATTAGCGGGTGGCTACACCTTC. Its protein is CSSSTSVGPLAGGYTF.

The chain employs TRBV7-3 and TRBJ1-6; D is possibly TRBD1 (5 bases). The CDR3 loop spans 15 amino acids. Trimming took off 3 bases at V and 4 bases at J, with 10 bases between the two ends. In germline, CDR1 is SGHTA, CDR2 FQGTGA. The CDR3 loop reads CASSFVAGYNSPLHF. The CDR3 nucleotides are TGTGCCAGCAGCTTCGTGGCAGGGTATAATTCACCCCTCCACTTT.

The chain is built from TRBV7-2 and TRBJ2-5; D ambiguous. The length of the CDR3 is 13 residues. With 5 bases removed from V and 2 bases from J, the gap between germline ends came to 9 bases. Germline V gene sequence: CDR1 SGHTA, CDR2 FQGNSA. CDR3 region: CASSVRVQETQYF. CDR3 DNA: TGTGCCAGCAGCGTCCGGGTTCAAGAGACCCAGTACTTC.

In DNA, the CDR3 is TGCGCCAGCAGCTCGGGGACAGGGTCGACGGGGTACGAGCAGTACTTC. As protein: CASSSGTGSTGYEQYF. The chain uses TRBV5-1 and TRBJ2-7; 9 nucleotides agree with TRBD1. V was pared by 3 bases and J by 4 bases, with 11 bases of the junction left unmatched. The CDR3 runs 16 residues. CDR1 and CDR2 from the germline V gene are SGHRS and YFSETQ.